The following is a T cell receptor (beta chain) sequence with its context. Antigen specificity is unknown. The sample contains more than one DNA sequence encoding this CDR3. Germline CDR1 SGHRS, CDR2 YFSETQ. V was trimmed by 4 bases and J by 0 bases, leaving 4 bases between them. This CDR3 comprises 12 residues. The data are from a study of shared clonotypes between healthy human individuals. Findings of the study overall: Naive subsets generally had larger estimated richness than memory subsets.

Produced via immunoSEQ multiplex PCR; TCRdb's table is partial and in-frame only. This sample has about 700,000 clones; 92% occur once, and the top ten carry 24%. Naive CD8 cells lacked CD45RO and underwent positive selection for CCR7, leaving out terminally differentiated effector memory CD45RA+ cells. Sequencing was performed on naive CD8+ T cells sorted from blood. J is TRBJ2-5 and V is TRBV5-1; D not certain. This TCR came from a man aged 30 to 45 in good health. CDR3 sequence (DNA): TGCGCCAGCAGCCGGAACCAAGAGACCCAGTACTTC. Amino acids: CASSRNQETQYF.